The sample holds many counts of the clone carrying this T cell receptor beta chain. Its antigen is currently unknown. Calling Graves' hyperthyroidism stable meant ophthalmopathy did not progress within 18 months. PBMCs came from more than 8.5 ml fresh peripheral blood. This sample is part of a study of T cells in Graves' hyperthyroidism and ophthalmopathy. The CDR3 regions of TCR beta were amplified from RNA transcripts. Initially, a first-round RT-PCR of the TCR CDR3 employed the HTBI primer set. TCRdb reprocessed the multiplex PCR reads with MiXCR, giving one entry per CDR3 protein. The table lists around 340,000 distinct CDR3 sequences, over 15% of them singletons. Findings and limits, study-wide: Before onset, by a median of approximately 5.9 months, the model predicted ophthalmopathy. Peripheral blood also featured most of the thyroid clonotypes expanded above 0.001.

What was sequenced was blood. The TCR comes from a man aged 25 to 40 with Graves' hyperthyroidism.

The CDR3 DNA reads TGCAGTGCTATCGTAGTGAATAATGAAAAACTGTTTTTT. Translating it yields CSAIVVNNEKLFF. J is TRBJ1-4 and V is TRBV20-1; D call uncertain. The CDR3 has 13 amino acids. Germline values: CDR1 DFQATT, CDR2 SNEGSKA (reference sequence). The V end was cut by 4 bases, the J end by 4 bases, with 10 bases between.